The 18 T cell receptor beta chains listed next were all sequenced from one sample in a study of technical replicates of blood from a handful of donors. Profiling relied on immunoSEQ multiplex PCR, and the TCRdb table lists in-frame clones only, not all of them. Here the sample spans some 98,000 clones, 90% to 97% being singletons. Sequenced: T cells isolated from PBMCs. These receptor sequences come from a human donor in good health.

The chain carries TRBV11-1 and TRBJ2-1; 15 bases fit TRBD2. CDR1 is SGHAT, CDR2 FQDESV, per germline (reference sequence). This CDR3 spans 15 amino acids. Trimming cost V 5 bases and J 7 bases; bases outside gene matches: 3. DNA of the CDR3: TGTGCCAGCAGCCTAGGACTAGCGGGGGGGAATGAGCAGTTCTTC. Its protein product is CASSLGLAGGNEQFF.

J is TRBJ1-3 and V is TRBV1; the D call TRBD1 from the table was never checked on the DNA. TRBV1 is a listed pseudogene. CDR3 length equals 16 residues. The CDR3 here is CTSSQAHRGGGNTIYF. The CDR3 DNA reads as TGCACCAGCAGCCAAGCCCACAGGGGAGGCGGAAACACCATATATTTT.

The rearrangement joins TRBV28 to TRBJ2-5; 7 nucleotides agree with TRBD2. CDR3 length: 16 residues. Germline CDR1 and CDR2: MDHEN and SYDVKM. V was clipped by 8 bases and J by 5 bases; unmatched bases: 17. The CDR3 sequence: CASLTRVGGPWETQYF. The CDR3, as DNA: TGTGCCAGCCTTACCCGAGTGGGAGGGCCATGGGAGACCCAGTACTTC.

The V and J genes are TRBV19 and TRBJ1-2; D is uncertain. The CDR3 is 13 residues long. The V and J ends lost 7 bases and 0 bases respectively, with 9 bases between them. Germline CDR1 and CDR2: LNHDA and SQIVND (reference sequence). In DNA form, the CDR3 reads TGTGCCAGTACCTCGGGGTCTAACTATGGCTACACCTTC. Residues: CASTSGSNYGYTF. Drawing the rest from reference TRBV19 and TRBJ1-2, the complete variable domain is DGGITQSPKYLFRKEGQNVTLSCEQNLNHDAMYWYRQDPGQGLRLIYYSQIVNDFQKGDIAEGYSVSREKKESFPLTVTSAQKNPTAFYLCASTSGSNYGYTFGSGTRLTVV.

The V and J genes are TRBV9 and TRBJ1-2; D uncertain. Germline lookup yields CDR1 SGDLS and CDR2 YYNGEE. Trimming removed 0 bases from V and 5 bases from J, with 11 bases in between. CDR3 length: 14 amino acids. The DNA for the CDR3 is TGTGCCAGCAGCGTAGAAGGAACAGCTTATGGCTACACCTTC. Translating it yields CASSVEGTAYGYTF. Full variable domain (rest looked up from reference TRBV9 and TRBJ1-2): DSGVTQTPKHLITATGQRVTLRCSPRSGDLSVYWYQQSLDQGLQFLIQYYNGEERAKGNILERFSAQQFPDLHSELNLSSLELGDSALYFCASSVEGTAYGYTFGSGTRLTVV.

CDR3 sequence reads: CASSDPGQGAVGEKLFF. The CDR3 DNA sequence: TGTGCCAGCAGCGATCCAGGGCAGGGGGCGGTCGGTGAAAAACTGTTTTTT. V is TRBV5-4 and J is TRBJ1-4; 8 positions agree with TRBD1. The V segment lost 4 bases and the J segment 7 bases; nucleotides outside the gene matches: 15. The CDR3 spans 17 residues. Germline CDR1 SGHNT, CDR2 YYREEE (reference sequence). The full variable domain, in which reference TRBV5-4 and TRBJ1-4 provide the parts outside the CDR3, is ETGVTQSPTHLIKTRGQQVTLRCSSQSGHNTVSWYQQALGQGPQFIFQYYREEENGRGNFPPRFSGLQFPNYSSELNVNALELDDSALYLCASSDPGQGAVGEKLFFGSGTQLSVL.

V is TRBV19 and J is TRBJ2-7, with D tentatively TRBD1 (6 bases). V lost 5 bases and J lost 3, with 17 bases in between. The V gene's germline CDR1 is LNHDA and CDR2 SQIVND (reference sequence). CDR3 length equals 15 residues. CDR3 protein: CASSPTGSRFYEQYF. DNA of the CDR3: TGTGCCAGTAGTCCGACAGGATCCCGTTTCTACGAGCAGTACTTC.

Here the CDR3 reads CASSEGRQGADTQYF. The CDR3 DNA is TGTGCCAGCAGTGAAGGGAGGCAGGGGGCAGATACGCAGTATTTT. The rearrangement links TRBV6-1 to TRBJ2-3; TRBD1 matches 7 bases. Germline-derived CDR1 and CDR2 are MNHNS and SASEGT. Losses at the gene ends were 1 base for V and 4 bases for J; bases not matched to a gene: 5. The CDR3 length is 15 residues.

CDR3 region: CASSLQGSQETQYF. CDR3 bases: TGTGCCAGCAGCCTACAGGGATCCCAAGAGACCCAGTACTTC. The chain uses TRBV6-5 and TRBJ2-5; possible D gene TRBD1, 6 bases. The V gene lost 6 bases and the J gene lost 1 base, with 12 bases spanning the gap. CDR3 length: 14 amino acids. CDR1 and CDR2 (germline): MNHEY, SVGAGI.

The rearrangement uses TRBV14 and TRBJ2-1; D is unresolved. V was clipped by 4 bases and J by 10 bases, with 14 bases between them. In germline, CDR1 is SGHDN, CDR2 FVKESK. This CDR3 comprises 13 residues. The CDR3 is CASSRETSSEQFF. CDR3 DNA: TGTGCCAGCAGCCGCGAAACTTCTTCGGAGCAGTTCTTC. Using reference TRBV14 and TRBJ2-1 for the parts outside the CDR3, the full variable domain is EAGVTQFPSHSVIEKGQTVTLRCDPISGHDNLYWYRRVMGKEIKFLLHFVKESKQDESGMPNNRFLAERTGGTYSTLKVQPAELEDSGVYFCASSRETSSEQFFGPGTRLTVL.

The CDR3 protein is CASSFPQGGSYEQYF. The DNA of the CDR3 is TGTGCCAGCAGCTTCCCACAAGGGGGCTCCTACGAGCAGTACTTC. V is TRBV5-4 and J is TRBJ2-7, with D perhaps matching TRBD1 (6 bases). Looked up from germline, CDR1 is SGHNT and CDR2 is YYREEE (reference sequence). Trimming cost V 2 bases and J 0 bases, with 12 bases left between them. This CDR3 comprises 15 residues.

The CDR3 DNA reads as TGTGCCAGCAGTTACTCCCCGGGTAGGGGATACAATGAGCAGTTCTTC. It translates to CASSYSPGRGYNEQFF. The chain has TRBV6-5 and TRBJ2-1; the D gene is possibly TRBD1 (5 bases). This CDR3 comprises 16 residues. Germline V gives CDR1 MNHEY, CDR2 SVGAGI. With 0 bases removed from V and 4 bases from J, the gap between germline ends came to 13 bases.

This chain connects TRBV5-6 to TRBJ2-7; D uncertain. Germline lookup yields CDR1 SGHDT and CDR2 YYEEEE. Trimming took off 6 bases at V and 5 bases at J, with 18 bases between the two ends. This CDR3 has 14 amino acids. CDR3 nucleotides: TGTGCCAGCACCCCCTCGGGTGGATTCGACGAGCAGTACTTC. It translates to CASTPSGGFDEQYF.

The V gene is TRBV2, the J gene TRBJ1-2; D not certain. The CDR3 runs to 13 residues. V was pared by 4 bases and J by 1 base, with 7 bases between. The germline CDR1 and CDR2 sequences are SNHLY and FYNNEI. In DNA, the CDR3 is TGTGCCAGCAGTGGTGCAGGTAACTATGGCTACACCTTC. It yields the protein CASSGAGNYGYTF.

This chain uses TRBV11-1 with TRBJ1-1, with D possibly being TRBD1 (5 bases). The V end lost 0 bases, the J end lost 6 bases, and 20 bases lay between the germline ends. Germline CDR1 reads SGHAT; CDR2 reads FQDESV (reference sequence). The CDR3 sequence is 17 residues long. The CDR3 bases are TGTGCCAGCAGCTTAGCGGTGGTGCCTCGGGCGACAGCTGAAGCTTTCTTT. Amino acid sequence: CASSLAVVPRATAEAFF.

This rearrangement joins TRBV5-1 to TRBJ2-1; D possibly corresponds to TRBD2 (5 bases). The V gene's germline CDR1 is SGHRS and CDR2 YFSETQ. This CDR3 has 16 residues. The V gene lost 4 bases and the J gene lost 0 bases, with 14 bases spanning the gap. CDR3 nucleotide sequence: TGCGCCAGCAGCGCCCTAGCTCAGAGCTCCTACAATGAGCAGTTCTTC. Amino acids: CASSALAQSSYNEQFF. Looking up the rest from reference TRBV5-1 and TRBJ2-1 gives the full variable domain: KAGVTQTPRYLIKTRGQQVTLSCSPISGHRSVSWYQQTPGQGLQFLFEYFSETQRNKGNFPGRFSGRQFSNSRSEMNVSTLELGDSALYLCASSALAQSSYNEQFFGPGTRLTVL.

The chain carries TRBV5-1 and TRBJ1-1; D is possibly TRBD1 (6 bases). Germline assignment: CDR1 SGHRS and CDR2 YFSETQ. The CDR3 extends over 14 amino acids. The V and J ends lost 4 bases and 2 bases respectively, with 12 bases between them. CDR3 loop: CASSAGQRNTEAFF. DNA of the CDR3: TGCGCCAGCAGCGCCGGACAGAGAAACACTGAAGCTTTCTTT. The full variable domain, rest sourced from reference TRBV5-1 and TRBJ1-1, is KAGVTQTPRYLIKTRGQQVTLSCSPISGHRSVSWYQQTPGQGLQFLFEYFSETQRNKGNFPGRFSGRQFSNSRSEMNVSTLELGDSALYLCASSAGQRNTEAFFGQGTRLTVV.

J is TRBJ2-2 and V is TRBV6-5; unclear D gene. Trimming left V 6 bases short and J 7 bases short, with 6 bases between. CDR3 length equals 11 residues. Germline assignment: CDR1 MNHEY and CDR2 SVGAGI. The CDR3 reads CASREIGELFF. CDR3 bases: TGTGCCAGCAGGGAGATCGGGGAGCTGTTTTTT.